This T cell receptor (beta chain) was identified in a study of blood T cell repertoires in COVID-19. Original methodology: Using reference gene primer amplification, nucleated cell counts were estimated. Measured with immunoSEQ multiplex PCR; TCRdb has only the in-frame clones, and not every one. V and J calls and clone size are those listed in that table; D and trimming were worked out from the DNA. The sample lists about 110,000 clones; more than 75% were seen once. Sequencing was done on a sample of peripheral blood. The sequence came from a man aged 40-49 years with acute or convalescent COVID-19.

CDR3 bases: TGCGCCAGCAGGAGGTTCACAGGGCTGAACACTGAAGCTTTCTTT. Its protein is CASRRFTGLNTEAFF. V gene TRBV5-1 combines with J gene TRBJ1-1, with D tentatively TRBD1 (6 bases). The CDR3 sequence is 15 residues long. The V and J ends lost 5 bases and 0 bases respectively, with 14 bases between them. Germline-derived CDR1 and CDR2 are SGHRS and YFSETQ.